The sequence of this TCR beta chain was determined in a study of blood T cells in healthy people across ages. A J-beta primer mix and a sample-barcoded 5' primer were used in a second PCR of roughly 7 to 12 cycles. A single record per CDR3 protein comes from TCRdb applying MiXCR to the 5' RACE reads. Of about 680,000 distinct CDR3 sequences detected, about half appear once; the ten largest clones hold about 32%. The CDR3 runs 14 residues. J gave up 7 bases and V 4 bases, and 9 bases lay outside the gene matches. From germline, CDR1 is GTSNPN and CDR2 SVGIG (reference sequence). V and J are TRBV30 and TRBJ2-1; TRBD2 matches 8 bases. Sequences were obtained from blood. The clonotype comes from an older woman in good health. In DNA form, the CDR3 reads TGTGCCTGGAACCTAGCGGGCCCGGATAATGAGCAGTTCTTC. Translation: CAWNLAGPDNEQFF. The full variable domain, in which reference TRBV30 and TRBJ2-1 provide the parts outside the CDR3, is SQTIHQWPATLVQPVGSPLSLECTVEGTSNPNLYWYRQAAGRGLQLLFYSVGIGQISSEVPQNLSASRPQDRQFILSSKKLLLSDSGFYLCAWNLAGPDNEQFFGPGTRLTVL.